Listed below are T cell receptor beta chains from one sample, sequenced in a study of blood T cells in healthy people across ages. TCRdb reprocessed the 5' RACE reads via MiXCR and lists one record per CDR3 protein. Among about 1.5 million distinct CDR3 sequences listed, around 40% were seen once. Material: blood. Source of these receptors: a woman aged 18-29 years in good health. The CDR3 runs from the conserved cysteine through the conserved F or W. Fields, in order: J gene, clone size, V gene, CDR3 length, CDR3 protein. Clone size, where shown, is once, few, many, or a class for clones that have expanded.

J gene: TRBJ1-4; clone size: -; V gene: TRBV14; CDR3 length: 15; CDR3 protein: CASSQGGSTNEKLFF
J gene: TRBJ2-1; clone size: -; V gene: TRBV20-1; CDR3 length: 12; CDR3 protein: CSARGLADEQFF
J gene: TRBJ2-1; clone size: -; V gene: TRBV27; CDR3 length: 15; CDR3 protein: CASSLRLTRYNEQFF
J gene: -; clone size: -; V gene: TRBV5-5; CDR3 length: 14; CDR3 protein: CASSVALPEETQYF
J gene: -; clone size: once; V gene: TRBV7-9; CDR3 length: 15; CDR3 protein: CASSLLTRVYNEQYF
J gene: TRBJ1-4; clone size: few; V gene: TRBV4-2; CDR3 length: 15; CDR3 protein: CASSDQGTGVEKLFF
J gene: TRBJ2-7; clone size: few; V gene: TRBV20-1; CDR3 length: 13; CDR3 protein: CSAADRGSYEQYF
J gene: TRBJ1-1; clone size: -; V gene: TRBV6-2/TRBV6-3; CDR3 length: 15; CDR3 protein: CASSYGPGRDTEAFF
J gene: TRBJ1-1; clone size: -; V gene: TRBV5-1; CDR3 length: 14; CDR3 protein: CASSDPQGGTEAFF
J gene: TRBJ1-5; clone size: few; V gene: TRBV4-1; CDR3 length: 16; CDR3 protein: CASSHEQAPRGQPQHF
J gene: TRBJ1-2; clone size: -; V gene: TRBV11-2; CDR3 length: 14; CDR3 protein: CASSFERGNYGYTF
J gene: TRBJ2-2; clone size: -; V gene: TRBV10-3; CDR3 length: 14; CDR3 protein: CAIMIRDRTGELFF
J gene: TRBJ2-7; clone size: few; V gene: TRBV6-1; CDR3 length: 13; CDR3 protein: CASSERDSYEQYF
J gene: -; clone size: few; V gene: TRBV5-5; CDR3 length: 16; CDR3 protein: CASSFSTSGYQETQYF
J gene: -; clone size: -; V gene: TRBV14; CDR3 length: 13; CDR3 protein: CASSQGAGETQYF
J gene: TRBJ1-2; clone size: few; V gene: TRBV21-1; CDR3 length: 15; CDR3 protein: CASSNGRASNYGYTF
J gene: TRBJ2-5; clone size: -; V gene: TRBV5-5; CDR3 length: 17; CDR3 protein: CASSFWGRGRVLETQYF
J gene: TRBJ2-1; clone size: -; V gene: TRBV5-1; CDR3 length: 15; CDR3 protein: CASSLAAGIQGEQFF
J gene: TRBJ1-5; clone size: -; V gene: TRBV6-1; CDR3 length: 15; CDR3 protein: CASSEAYYSNQPQHF
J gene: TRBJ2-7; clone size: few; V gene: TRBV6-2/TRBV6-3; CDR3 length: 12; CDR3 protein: CAIAPRDYEQYF
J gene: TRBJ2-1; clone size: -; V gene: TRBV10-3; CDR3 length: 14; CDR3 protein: CATSGGPAYNEQFF
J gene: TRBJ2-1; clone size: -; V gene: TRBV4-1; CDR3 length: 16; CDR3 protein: CASSPWTSPILNEQFF
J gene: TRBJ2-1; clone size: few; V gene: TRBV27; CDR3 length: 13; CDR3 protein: CASSQLGANEQFF
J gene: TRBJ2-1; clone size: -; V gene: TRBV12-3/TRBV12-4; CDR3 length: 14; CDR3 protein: CASRYGGKLHEQFF
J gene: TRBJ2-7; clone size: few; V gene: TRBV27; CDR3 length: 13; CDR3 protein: CASSWGQVYEQYF
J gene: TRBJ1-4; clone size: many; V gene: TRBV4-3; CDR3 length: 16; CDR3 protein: CASSPGTVATNEKLFF
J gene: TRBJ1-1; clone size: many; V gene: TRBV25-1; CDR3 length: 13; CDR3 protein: CASSRTGSTEAFF
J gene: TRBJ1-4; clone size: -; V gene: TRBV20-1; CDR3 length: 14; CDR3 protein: CSAPQRRLGEKLFF
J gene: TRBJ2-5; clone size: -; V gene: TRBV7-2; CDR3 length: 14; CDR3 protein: CASSPQWTKETQYF
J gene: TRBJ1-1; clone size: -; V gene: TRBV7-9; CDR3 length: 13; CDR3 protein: CASSLEAPTEAFF
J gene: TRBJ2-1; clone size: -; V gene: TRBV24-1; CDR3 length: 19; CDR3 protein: CATSDAAYYGEGRHNEQFF
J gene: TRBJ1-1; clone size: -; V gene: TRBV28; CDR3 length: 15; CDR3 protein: CASSPRGSVNTEAFF
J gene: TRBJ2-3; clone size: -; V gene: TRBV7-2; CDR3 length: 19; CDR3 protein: CASSLALSGRGGMSTSQYF
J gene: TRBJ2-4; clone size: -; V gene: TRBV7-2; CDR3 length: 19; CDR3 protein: CASSWTPSTSGLPKNIQYF
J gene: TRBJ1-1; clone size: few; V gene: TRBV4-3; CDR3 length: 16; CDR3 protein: CASSQGRALGNTEAFF
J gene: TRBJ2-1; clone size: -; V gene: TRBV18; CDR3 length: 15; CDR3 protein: CASSPQAGVNNGQFF
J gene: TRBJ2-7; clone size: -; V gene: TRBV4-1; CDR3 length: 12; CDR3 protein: CASSAQGAEQYF
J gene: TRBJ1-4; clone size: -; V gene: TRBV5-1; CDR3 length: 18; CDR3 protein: CASSNTTGDHATNEKLFF
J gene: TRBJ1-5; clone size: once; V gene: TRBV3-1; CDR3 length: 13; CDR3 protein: CASSLGNERPQHF
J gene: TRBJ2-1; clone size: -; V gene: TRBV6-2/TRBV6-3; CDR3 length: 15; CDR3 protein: CTSSFSGLAVNEQFF
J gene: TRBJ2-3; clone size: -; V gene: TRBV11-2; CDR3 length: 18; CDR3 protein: CASSPLGALLTFTDTQYF
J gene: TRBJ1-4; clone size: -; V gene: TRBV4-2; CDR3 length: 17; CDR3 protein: CASSQDISGGANGKLFF
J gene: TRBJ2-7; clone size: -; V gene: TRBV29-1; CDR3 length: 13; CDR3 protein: CSVASGENYEQYF
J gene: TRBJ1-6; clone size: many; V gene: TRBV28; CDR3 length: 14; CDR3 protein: CASSLRHYHSPLHF
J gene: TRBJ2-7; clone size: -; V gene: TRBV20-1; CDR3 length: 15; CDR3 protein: CSAPISGLVPYEQYF
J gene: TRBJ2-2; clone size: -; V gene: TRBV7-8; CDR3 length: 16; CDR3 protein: CASSSRQTANTGELFF
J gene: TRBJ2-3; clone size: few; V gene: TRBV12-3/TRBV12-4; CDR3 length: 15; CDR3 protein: CASRSGTDRTDTQYF
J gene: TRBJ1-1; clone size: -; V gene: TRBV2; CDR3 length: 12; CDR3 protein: CASNPGGTEAFF
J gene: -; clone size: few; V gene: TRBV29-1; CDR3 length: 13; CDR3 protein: CSVAGRAYNEQYF
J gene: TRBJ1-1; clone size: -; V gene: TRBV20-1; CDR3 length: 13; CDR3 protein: CSAEQGLSTEAFF
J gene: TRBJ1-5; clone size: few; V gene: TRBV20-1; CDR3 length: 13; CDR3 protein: CSAGTGGGQPQHF
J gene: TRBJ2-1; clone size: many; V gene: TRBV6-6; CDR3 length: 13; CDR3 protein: CASSFRSRDEQFF
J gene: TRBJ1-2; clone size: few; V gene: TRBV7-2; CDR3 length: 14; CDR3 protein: CASSAAHANYGYTF